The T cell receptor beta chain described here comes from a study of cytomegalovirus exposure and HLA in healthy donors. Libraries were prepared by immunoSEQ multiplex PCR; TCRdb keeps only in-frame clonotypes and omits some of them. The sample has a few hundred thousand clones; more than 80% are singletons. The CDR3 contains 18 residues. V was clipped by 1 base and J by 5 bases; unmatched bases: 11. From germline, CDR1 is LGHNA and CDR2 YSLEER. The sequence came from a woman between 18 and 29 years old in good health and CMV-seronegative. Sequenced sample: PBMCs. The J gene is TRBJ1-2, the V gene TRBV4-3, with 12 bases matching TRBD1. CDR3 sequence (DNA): TGCGCCAGCAGCCAAGGAGAGGGACAGGGGGCGATTGGGTATGGCTACACCTTC. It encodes CASSQGEGQGAIGYGYTF.